This TCR beta chain was obtained from a study of blood T cell repertoires in COVID-19. Study-level background: Samples taken during acute and convalescent COVID-19 were collected in the United States, Italy and Spain. PBMCs, B-cell-depleted T cells, or T cells provided the cDNA or gDNA that made up the material.

Unmatched junction bases numbered 12, after V lost 1 base and J lost 11 bases. The CDR3 sequence is 15 residues long. The germline V gene has CDR1 LGHDT and CDR2 YNNKEL (reference sequence). Per the study methods: By means of reference gene primer amplification, nucleated cell counts were estimated. The method was immunoSEQ multiplex PCR; TCRdb's version includes in-frame clones alone and lacks a portion of them. V and J calls and clone size are given by that table; D and trimming were obtained from the DNA. The sample lists around 140,000 clones; approximately 80% were seen once. The rearrangement links TRBV3-1 (or the pseudogene TRBV3-2) to TRBJ1-1; TRBD1 agrees at 8 bases. The sample consisted of peripheral blood. The source of this sequence is a human donor in a cohort sampled during active COVID-19. The CDR3 loop is CASSQVATGGQEAFF. The DNA for the CDR3 is TGTGCCAGCAGCCAAGTCGCCACAGGGGGGCAGGAGGCTTTCTTT.